Listed here are 21 T cell receptor beta chains from one sample, sequenced in a study of cytomegalovirus exposure and HLA in healthy donors. The method was immunoSEQ multiplex PCR; TCRdb's version includes in-frame clones alone and lacks a portion of them. The profile covers tens of thousands of clones, with 95% to 98% appearing a single time and around 1.6% taken by the ten largest. The specimen was PBMCs. The receptors were gathered from a woman aged 18-29 years in good health and CMV-seropositive.

The gene calls are TRBV7-8 and TRBJ1-3; TRBD1 might be the D (6 bases). V was pared by 2 bases and J by 5 bases, with 10 bases between. CDR1 is SGHVS and CDR2 is FQNEAQ in the germline V gene. The CDR3 spans 14 residues. The CDR3 reads CASSLTQGRNTIYF. CDR3 nucleotide sequence: TGTGCCAGCAGCTTAACCCAGGGGAGAAACACCATATATTTT.

The V gene is TRBV5-1, the J gene TRBJ2-7; the D is unclear. The CDR3 extends over 12 amino acids. Looked up from germline, CDR1 is SGHRS and CDR2 is YFSETQ. The germline V and J ends were trimmed by 7 bases and 1 base, with 9 bases remaining between them. The CDR3 bases are TGCGCCAGCCTCCCGGAGTCCTACGAGCAGTACTTC. Residues: CASLPESYEQYF.

The chain has TRBV7-2 and TRBJ1-1, with D possibly TRBD1 on 6 matching bases. V shed 1 base and J shed 11 bases, with 14 bases lying between them. Per germline, CDR1 SGHTA and CDR2 FQGNSA. CDR3 length equals 13 residues. CDR3: CASSLGVRGRAFF. The CDR3 DNA follows: TGTGCCAGCAGCTTAGGTGTCAGGGGCAGGGCTTTCTTT.

J is TRBJ1-4 and V is TRBV4-2; unclear D gene. In germline, CDR1 is LGHNA, CDR2 YNFKEQ. The CDR3 loop spans 14 amino acids. The ends were cut back, 2 bases at V and 5 bases at J, with 9 bases in the middle. In DNA form, the CDR3 reads TGTGCCAGCAGCCAACAGACTGCCAATGAAAAACTGTTTTTT. Residues: CASSQQTANEKLFF.

The chain combines TRBV10-2 with TRBJ2-1, with a possible D match to TRBD2 (6 bases). Trimming took off 6 bases at V and 1 base at J, with 10 bases between the two ends. Germline assignment: CDR1 WSHSY and CDR2 SAAADI. The CDR3 sequence is 14 residues long. CDR3 bases: TGCGCCAGCAGGAGCGGGTTTTCCTACAATGAGCAGTTCTTC. Amino acids: CASRSGFSYNEQFF.

The chain couples TRBV10-3 to TRBJ2-3; D gene ambiguous. There are 15 residues in the CDR3. The V and J ends lost 3 bases and 0 bases respectively, with 10 bases between them. Per germline, CDR1 ENHRY and CDR2 SYGVKD. The CDR3 sequence is CAISEYSASTDTQYF. The CDR3 nucleotides read TGTGCCATCAGTGAATATAGTGCTAGCACAGATACGCAGTATTTT.

This rearrangement joins TRBV28 to TRBJ2-2, with 8 bases lining up with TRBD2. Germline V gene sequence: CDR1 MDHEN, CDR2 SYDVKM. The CDR3 totals 17 residues. The V gene end was trimmed by 2 bases and the J gene end by 7 bases; junction bases not matched to a gene: 12. CDR3 amino acids: CASSLGGGRTQGGELFF. The CDR3 DNA reads as TGTGCCAGCAGTTTAGGTGGCGGGAGGACTCAGGGCGGGGAGCTGTTTTTT.

The chain has TRBV27 and TRBJ2-2, with D hard to call. Per germline, CDR1 MNHEY and CDR2 SMNVEV (reference sequence). Trimming removed 5 bases at V and 1 base at J, with 11 bases between. There are 15 residues in the CDR3. This CDR3 reads CASSARLLNTGELFF. The CDR3 DNA reads as TGTGCCAGCAGTGCGAGACTCCTGAACACCGGGGAGCTGTTTTTT.

CDR3 residues: CASRSTGTSGYTF. CDR3 nucleotide sequence: TGTGCCAGCAGGTCCACAGGAACGTCCGGCTACACCTTC. The V gene is TRBV2, the J gene TRBJ1-2, with D possibly matching TRBD1 (5 bases). The CDR3 runs 13 residues. With 6 bases removed from V and 8 bases from J, the gap between germline ends came to 16 bases. CDR1 and CDR2 from the germline V gene are SNHLY and FYNNEI.

This clone was seen a single time. The gene calls are TRBV5-5 and TRBJ2-1, with 8 positions matching TRBD2. The CDR3 is 13 residues long. Per germline, CDR1 SGHKS and CDR2 YYEKEE (reference sequence). With 7 bases clipped from V and 4 bases from J, the junction kept 4 bases outside the gene matches. In DNA form, the CDR3 reads TGTGCCAGCCAGCTAGCGGGTTACAATGAGCAGTTCTTC. It codes for CASQLAGYNEQFF. The whole variable domain, filled in from reference TRBV5-5 and TRBJ2-1, reads DAGVTQSPTHLIKTRGQQVTLRCSPISGHKSVSWYQQVLGQGPQFIFQYYEKEERGRGNFPDRFSARQFPNYSSELNVNALLLGDSALYLCASQLAGYNEQFFGPGTRLTVL.

The chain combines TRBV25-1 with TRBJ2-5; D unresolved. The CDR3 runs to 14 residues. Germline lookup yields CDR1 MGHDK and CDR2 SYGVNS. The V gene lost 3 bases and the J gene lost 4 bases, with 12 bases spanning the gap. The CDR3 coding sequence is TGTGCCAGCAGTGAGCCCCGACTCGGAGAGACCCAGTACTTC. Amino acids: CASSEPRLGETQYF. The variable domain in full, with the rest retrieved from reference TRBV25-1 and TRBJ2-5, is EADIYQTPRYLVIGTGKKITLECSQTMGHDKMYWYQQDPGMELHLIHYSYGVNSTEKGDLSSESTVSRIRTEHFPLTLESARPSHTSQYLCASSEPRLGETQYFGPGTRLLVL.

This chain joins TRBV6-1 and TRBJ2-3; 8 positions agree with TRBD1. The ends lost 1 base at V and 0 bases at J; junction bases unmatched: 0. Germline lookup yields CDR1 MNHNS and CDR2 SASEGT. There are 15 residues in the CDR3. CDR3 amino acids: CASSEGTGSTDTQYF. CDR3 coding DNA: TGTGCCAGCAGTGAAGGGACAGGGAGCACAGATACGCAGTATTTT.

V is TRBV6-5 and J is TRBJ2-7, with TRBD1 matching over 8 bases. Trimming cost V 7 bases and J 5 bases; bases outside gene matches: 4. Germline V gene lookup returns CDR1 MNHEY and CDR2 SVGAGI. The CDR3 is 12 residues long. The CDR3 DNA sequence: TGTGCCAGCACCGGGACAGGCAACGAGCAGTACTTC. Amino acids: CASTGTGNEQYF.

This chain links TRBV6-4 with TRBJ1-2, with D unresolved. Germline V gene data show CDR1 as MRHNA and CDR2 as SNTAGT. The CDR3 contains 14 residues. Trimming stripped 0 bases from V and 3 bases from J, with 8 bases between. The CDR3 DNA is TGTGCCAGCAGTGACTCCCGGCAGGACTATGGCTACACCTTC. Its translation: CASSDSRQDYGYTF.

The chain employs TRBV27 and TRBJ1-5, with 7 bases that match TRBD1. V lost 4 bases to trimming and J lost 7 bases; unmatched junction nucleotides: 7. The CDR3 consists of 14 residues. The germline V gene has CDR1 MNHEY and CDR2 SMNVEV (reference sequence). CDR3 in amino acids: CASSSASGGQPQHF. CDR3 coding DNA: TGTGCCAGCAGTTCCGCCTCAGGGGGACAGCCCCAGCATTTT.

V gene TRBV15 combines with J gene TRBJ1-2, with TRBD1 matching 7 bases. The junction had 6 bases not matched to a gene; V was cut back by 3 bases and J by 2 bases. This CDR3 is built from 15 residues. Per germline, CDR1 LNHNV and CDR2 YYDKDF (reference sequence). The CDR3 sequence is CATSSDDRDNYGYTF. The CDR3 DNA reads as TGTGCCACCAGCAGCGACGACAGGGACAACTATGGCTACACCTTC. Complete variable domain (other parts from reference TRBV15 and TRBJ1-2): DAMVIQNPRYQVTQFGKPVTLSCSQTLNHNVMYWYQQKSSQAPKLLFHYYDKDFNNEADTPDNFQSRRPNTSFCFLDIRSPGLGDTAMYLCATSSDDRDNYGYTFGSGTRLTVV.

The chain uses TRBV27 and TRBJ2-7; a weak D match, TRBD1 (6 bases). V was clipped by 2 bases and J by 3 bases, with 11 bases between them. There are 14 residues in the CDR3. Germline loops: CDR1 MNHEY, CDR2 SMNVEV (reference sequence). For the CDR3, the DNA is TGTGCCAGCAGTTTAACTCGACAGGTCTACGAGCAGTACTTC. Amino acid sequence: CASSLTRQVYEQYF.

Points on this clone: Distinct nucleotide sequences in the sample also encode this CDR3. The chain couples TRBV29-1 to TRBJ1-1, with a tentative D call TRBD1 (6 bases). V was shortened by 1 base and J by 4 bases, with 10 bases between the two germline ends. Per germline, CDR1 SQVTM and CDR2 ANQGSEA. This CDR3 spans 13 amino acids. The CDR3 reads CSVEGQGSTEAFF. CDR3 in DNA: TGCAGCGTTGAAGGCCAGGGGAGCACTGAAGCTTTCTTT.

The chain carries TRBV5-1 and TRBJ2-1; 8 bases map to TRBD2. The ends lost 4 bases at V and 2 bases at J; junction bases unmatched: 5. Germline CDR1 and CDR2: SGHRS and YFSETQ. The CDR3 covers 15 residues. Written as DNA, the CDR3 is TGCGCCAGCAGCGGCGGGAGGACCACCTACAATGAGCAGTTCTTC. Translated, it gives CASSGGRTTYNEQFF.

In the case of this clone: Mismatch with germline at one junction end may stem from a read error. This rearrangement joins TRBV6-1 to TRBJ1-2; D gene ambiguous. CDR3 length: 13 amino acids. The V gene's germline CDR1 is MNHNS and CDR2 SASEGT. DNA of the CDR3: TGTGCCATCAGTGTCAGCGGGAGCTATGGCTACACCTTC. This encodes CAISVSGSYGYTF.

The chain employs TRBV30 and TRBJ1-2, with 9 bases matching TRBD1. Germline CDR1 is GTSNPN and CDR2 is SVGIG (reference sequence). The V segment lost 5 bases and the J segment 6 bases; nucleotides outside the gene matches: 13. This CDR3 is 15 amino acids long. DNA of the CDR3: TGTGCCTGGGTTAATTTCCGGGACAGGGCGAATGGCTACACCTTC. This gives the protein CAWVNFRDRANGYTF. Combining the CDR3 with reference TRBV30 and TRBJ1-2 gives the whole variable domain SQTIHQWPATLVQPVGSPLSLECTVEGTSNPNLYWYRQAAGRGLQLLFYSVGIGQISSEVPQNLSASRPQDRQFILSSKKLLLSDSGFYLCAWVNFRDRANGYTFGSGTRLTVV.